This record concerns one T cell receptor beta chain sequence. The data derive from a study of blood T cell repertoires in COVID-19. At the level of the study: The United States, Italy and Spain were the sources of the acute and convalescent COVID-19 samples. PBMCs, B-cell-depleted T cells, or T cells were the source of the cDNA or gDNA that made up the material.

Original methodology: Quantification of nucleated cells was approximated via reference gene primer amplification. The repertoire was sequenced with immunoSEQ multiplex PCR; TCRdb's copy has only in-frame clones and lacks some. That table is the source of V, J and clone size, and D and trimming were worked out from the DNA. The data contain a few hundred thousand clones, 80% to 90% of them seen just once; the ten biggest clones take up more than 8.5%. Germline lookup yields CDR1 SGHNT and CDR2 YENEEA. The V end lost 3 bases, the J end lost 1 base, and 15 bases lay between the germline ends. The CDR3 has 17 amino acids. The recovered donors of Cohort 3 showed two negative PCRs, clearance, or symptom resolution.

The TCR was taken from a woman under 30 who had recovered from COVID-19. The chain combines TRBV11-3 with TRBJ2-2, with D possibly being TRBD2 (6 bases). Sample: PBMCs or T cells enriched from blood (not recorded which). The CDR3 loop reads CASSFGGIGQNTGELFF. CDR3 sequence (DNA): TGTGCCAGCAGCTTTGGGGGGATTGGGCAGAACACCGGGGAGCTGTTTTTT.